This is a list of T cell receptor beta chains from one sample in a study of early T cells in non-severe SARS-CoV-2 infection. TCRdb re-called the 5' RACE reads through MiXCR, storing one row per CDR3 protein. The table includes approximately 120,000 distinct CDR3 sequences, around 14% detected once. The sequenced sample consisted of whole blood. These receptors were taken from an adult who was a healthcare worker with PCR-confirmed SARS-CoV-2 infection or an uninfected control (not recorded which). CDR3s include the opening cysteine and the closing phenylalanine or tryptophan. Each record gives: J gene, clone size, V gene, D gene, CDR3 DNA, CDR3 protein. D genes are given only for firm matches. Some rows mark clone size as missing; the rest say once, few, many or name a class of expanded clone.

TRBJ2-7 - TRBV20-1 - TGCAGTGCTAGCTGGCCACCCTACGAGCAGTACTTC CSASWPPYEQYF
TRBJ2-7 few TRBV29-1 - TGCAGCGCCTCCGGGATCCGGGAGCAGTACTTC CSASGIREQYF
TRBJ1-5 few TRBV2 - TGTGCCAGCAGCCAAACCTACAGTTCCAATCAGCCCCAGCATTTT CASSQTYSSNQPQHF
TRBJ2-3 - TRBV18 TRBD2 TGTGCCAGCTCCCAACTAGCGACTAGCACAGATACGCAGTATTTT CASSQLATSTDTQYF
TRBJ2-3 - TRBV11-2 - TGTGCCAGCACTCCGGTTCAGGCCACAGATACGCAGTATTTT CASTPVQATDTQYF
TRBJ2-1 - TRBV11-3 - TGTGCCAGCAGCTTAGTCGGCGGGCCTGGGAGTGAGCAGTTCTTC CASSLVGGPGSEQFF
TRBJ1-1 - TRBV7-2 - TGTGCCAGCAGCCCCTACCCCCCGGACACTGAAGCTTTCTTT CASSPYPPDTEAFF
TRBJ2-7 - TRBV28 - TGTGCCAGCAGTTTATTTTACCAGAGCGTCGAGCAGTACTTC CASSLFYQSVEQYF
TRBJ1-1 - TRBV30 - TGTGCCTGGAGAACCGAAATGAACACTGAAGCTTTCTTT CAWRTEMNTEAFF
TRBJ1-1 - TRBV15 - TGTGCCACCAGCAGAGAGGGGTACACTGAAGCTTTCTTT CATSREGYTEAFF
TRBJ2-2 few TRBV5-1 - TGCGCCAGCAGCCCCGCCGGGACTACCGGGGAGCTGTTTTTT CASSPAGTTGELFF
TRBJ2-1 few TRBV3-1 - TGTGCCAGCAGCCAAGAGATAGGAGAGCAGTTCTTC CASSQEIGEQFF
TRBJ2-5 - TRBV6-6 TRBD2 TGTGCCAGCAGCACCCCTCGCCGGGCGGGGGGTCAAGAGACCCAGTACTTC CASSTPRRAGGQETQYF
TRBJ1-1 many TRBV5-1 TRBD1 TGCGCCAGCAGCTTGGGGACAGGGGGCCAAACTGAAGCTTTCTTT CASSLGTGGQTEAFF
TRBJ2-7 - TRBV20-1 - TGCAGTGCTAAGGGCGGGACCTACGAGCAGTACTTC CSAKGGTYEQYF
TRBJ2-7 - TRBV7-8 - TGTGCCAGCAGCTTTGAGTGGGCGGGCGAGCAGTACTTC CASSFEWAGEQYF
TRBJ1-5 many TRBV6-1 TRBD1 TGTGCCAGCAGGATTGAAGGGGGCGAGAGTAACCAGCCCCAGCATTTT CASRIEGGESNQPQHF
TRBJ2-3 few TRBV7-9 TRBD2 TGTGCCAGCAGCCTGGCTGCAGCGGGGGGCCCAGATACGCAGTATTTT CASSLAAAGGPDTQYF
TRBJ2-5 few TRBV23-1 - TGCGCCAGCAGTCAATCACCAGGGACCTGCCAAGAGACCCAGTACTTC CASSQSPGTCQETQYF
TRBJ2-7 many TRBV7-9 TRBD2 TGTGCCAGCAGCTCTTTGGGACTAGATAAAACCTACGAGCAGTACTTC CASSSLGLDKTYEQYF
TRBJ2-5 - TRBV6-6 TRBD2 TGTGCCAGCGAGTTTATAGCGGGTCCGAAAGAGACCCAGTACTTC CASEFIAGPKETQYF
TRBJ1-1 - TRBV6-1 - TGTGCCAGCAGTGACGGGGGGAAGGTACGGAACACTGAAGCTTTCTTT CASSDGGKVRNTEAFF
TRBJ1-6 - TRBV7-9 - TGTGCCAGCAGCTTAGTTCAGGGAAATTCACCCCTCCACTTT CASSLVQGNSPLHF
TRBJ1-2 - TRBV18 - TGTGCCAGCTCACTCTCCGGGACTCTCTATGGCTACACCTTC CASSLSGTLYGYTF
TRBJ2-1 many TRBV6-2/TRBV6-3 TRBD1 TGTGCCAGCAGTTACTCAGGGACAGTCCACAATGAGCAGTTCTTC CASSYSGTVHNEQFF
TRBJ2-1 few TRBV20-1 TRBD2 TGCAGTGCTAGAGCCAGCGGGGCCTTCGATGAGCAGTTCTTC CSARASGAFDEQFF
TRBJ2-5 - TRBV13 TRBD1 TGTGCCAGCAGCCCTGCGGGGACAGGGGTGGAGACCCAGTACTTC CASSPAGTGVETQYF
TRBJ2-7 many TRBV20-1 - TGCAGTGCTCCAAGGGCAGGATACGAGCAGTACTTC CSAPRAGYEQYF
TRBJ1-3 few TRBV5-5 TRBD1 TGTGCCAGCAGCCTAGGACAGGGGGCCGCCCGGGGACGAAACACCATATATTTT CASSLGQGAARGRNTIYF
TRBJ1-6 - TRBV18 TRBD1 TGTGCCAGCACAGGGGGCCTGTATAATTCACCCCTCCACTTT CASTGGLYNSPLHF
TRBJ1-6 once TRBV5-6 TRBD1 TGTGCCAGCAGCTACGGGACAGGGGTTAATTCACCCCTCCACTTT CASSYGTGVNSPLHF
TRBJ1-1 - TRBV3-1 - TGTGCCAGCAGTCGCCGAGACAGATATTTTGAAGCTTTCTTT CASSRRDRYFEAFF
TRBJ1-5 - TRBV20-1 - TGCAGTGCTAGAGGGATATATACCGACATGTATAGCAATCAGCCCCAGCATTTT CSARGIYTDMYSNQPQHF
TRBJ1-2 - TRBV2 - TGTGCCAGCAGTGGACCGGGCACGCTTGGCTACACCTTC CASSGPGTLGYTF
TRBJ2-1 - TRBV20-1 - TGCAGTGGAGGTTCGGACAGACTTCCCAACAATGAGCAGTTCTTC CSGGSDRLPNNEQFF
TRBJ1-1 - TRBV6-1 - TGTGCCAGCAGTGAGGCTGGGAGAGGTAAAGCTTTCTTT CASSEAGRGKAFF
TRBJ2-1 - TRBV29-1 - TGCAGCGTTGCCATGTCCTACAATGAGCAGTTCTTC CSVAMSYNEQFF
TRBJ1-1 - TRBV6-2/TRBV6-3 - TGTGCCAGCAGTTACTCCAATGCGCAAGCTTTCTTT CASSYSNAQAFF
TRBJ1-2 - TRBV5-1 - TGCGCCAGCAGCTTGTTGGGACCGTTAAACTATGGCTACACCTTC CASSLLGPLNYGYTF
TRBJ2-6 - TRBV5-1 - TGCGCCAGCAGCCCGTTCGGGGCAGGGGTTACTGGGGCCAACGTCCTGACTTTC CASSPFGAGVTGANVLTF
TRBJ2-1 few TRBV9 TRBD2 TGTGCCAGCAGCGTGGGGGAGGGGCTAGCGGGCCTCAATGAGCAGTTCTTC CASSVGEGLAGLNEQFF
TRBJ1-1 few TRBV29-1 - TGCAGCGTTGAAGATCTTTCTGGTGGCCTTGAAGCTTTCTTT CSVEDLSGGLEAFF
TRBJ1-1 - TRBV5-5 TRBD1 TGTGCCAGCAGCCCTAGACAGGGCTCGGACACTGAAGCTTTCTTT CASSPRQGSDTEAFF
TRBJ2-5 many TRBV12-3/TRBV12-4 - TGTGCCAGTGGGTCCGGGACCCAGTACTTC CASGSGTQYF
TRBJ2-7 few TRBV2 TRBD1 TGTGCCAGCAGTCGCCGGACAGGGGCTGGTGACGAGCAGTACTTC CASSRRTGAGDEQYF
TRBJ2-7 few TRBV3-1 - TGTGCCAGCAGTCCTCCGGGACTGTCCTACGAGCAGTACTTC CASSPPGLSYEQYF
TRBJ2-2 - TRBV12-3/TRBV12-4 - TGTGCCAGCAGTTGGTCCGGGGAGCTGTTTTTT CASSWSGELFF